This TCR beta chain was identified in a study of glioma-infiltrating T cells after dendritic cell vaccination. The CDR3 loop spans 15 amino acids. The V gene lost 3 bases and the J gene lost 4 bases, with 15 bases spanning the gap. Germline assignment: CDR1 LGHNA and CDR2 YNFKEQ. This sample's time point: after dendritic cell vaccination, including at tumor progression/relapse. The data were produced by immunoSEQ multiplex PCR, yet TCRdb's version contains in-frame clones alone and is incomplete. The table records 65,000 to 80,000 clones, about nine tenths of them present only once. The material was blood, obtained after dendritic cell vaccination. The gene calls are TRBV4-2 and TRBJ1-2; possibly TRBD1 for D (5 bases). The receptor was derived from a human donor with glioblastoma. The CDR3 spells CASSQEAGGTYGYTF. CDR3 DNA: TGTGCCAGCAGCCAGGAGGCGGGGGGAACCTATGGCTACACCTTC.